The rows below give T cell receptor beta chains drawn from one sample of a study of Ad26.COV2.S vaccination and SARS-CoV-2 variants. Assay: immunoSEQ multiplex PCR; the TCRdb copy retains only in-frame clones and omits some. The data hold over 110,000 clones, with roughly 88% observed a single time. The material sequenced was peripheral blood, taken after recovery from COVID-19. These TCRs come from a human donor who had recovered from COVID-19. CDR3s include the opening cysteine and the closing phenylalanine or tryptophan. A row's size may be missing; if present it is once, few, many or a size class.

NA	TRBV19	CATLGWGSNQPQHF
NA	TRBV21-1	CASSKPSKGPNQPQHF
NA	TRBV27	CASSSTGLQPQHF
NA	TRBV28	CASLSPPGHSGNTIYF
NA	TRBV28	CASTERRRSYEQYF
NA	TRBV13	CVSSPGTSGGRTDTQYF
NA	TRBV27	CASGRHNEKLFF
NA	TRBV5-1	CASSDQGTGELFF
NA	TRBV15	CATSRWVTGSTDTQYF
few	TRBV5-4	CASSLGQMNTEAFF
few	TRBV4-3	CASSQEVGQPQHF
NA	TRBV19	CASSVSTGTVYGYTF
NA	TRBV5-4	CASSYPGQGDQETQYF
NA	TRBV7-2	CASSLLSGGGYGYTF
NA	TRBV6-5	CASSPTSGVTGELFF
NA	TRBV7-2	CASSLERTGTGNTIYF
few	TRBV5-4	CASSPGQRKGYTF
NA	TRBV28	CASSALAGSTNEKLFF
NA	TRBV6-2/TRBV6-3	CASSDIAGANTGELFF
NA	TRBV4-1	CASSQDRRSGANVLTF
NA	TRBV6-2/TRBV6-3	CASSSRDRGTHSPLHF
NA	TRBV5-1	CASSYTGTGGNEQFF